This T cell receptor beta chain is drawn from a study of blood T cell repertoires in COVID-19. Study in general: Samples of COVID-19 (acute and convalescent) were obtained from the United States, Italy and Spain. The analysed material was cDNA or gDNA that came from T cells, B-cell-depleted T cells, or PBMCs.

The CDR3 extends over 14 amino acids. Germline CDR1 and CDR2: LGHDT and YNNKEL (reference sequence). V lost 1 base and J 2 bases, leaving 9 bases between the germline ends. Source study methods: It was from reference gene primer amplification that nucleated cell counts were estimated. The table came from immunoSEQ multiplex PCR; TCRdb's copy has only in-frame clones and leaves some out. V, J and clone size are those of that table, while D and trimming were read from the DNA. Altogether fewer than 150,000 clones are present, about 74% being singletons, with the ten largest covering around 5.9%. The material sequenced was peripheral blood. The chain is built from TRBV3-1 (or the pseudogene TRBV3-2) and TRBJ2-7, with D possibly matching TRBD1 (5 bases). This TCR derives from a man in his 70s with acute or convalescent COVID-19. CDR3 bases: TGTGCCAGCAGCCAAGTTGACAGTACCTACGAGCAGTACTTC. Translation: CASSQVDSTYEQYF.